This T cell receptor beta chain was profiled in a study of T cell changes during pregnancy in multiple sclerosis. Sequenced by immunoSEQ multiplex PCR; TCRdb stores in-frame clones only, minus some. Among roughly 16,000 clones, over 75% were seen once, and the ten largest hold roughly 12%. This clone was observed a single time. The CDR3 is made up of 14 amino acids. With 2 bases removed from V and 0 bases from J, the gap between germline ends came to 8 bases. CDR1 is GTSNPN and CDR2 is SVGIG in the germline V gene (reference sequence). This TCR was recovered from a female donor in good health, enrolled as a control in a pregnancy study. The sample in question was CD8+ T cells from peripheral blood mononuclear cells, obtained after pregnancy. The chain combines TRBV30 with TRBJ1-5; the D gene is possibly TRBD1 (5 bases). The CDR3 reads CAWSLDSSNQPQHF. CDR3 DNA sequence: TGTGCCTGGAGTCTTGACAGTAGCAATCAGCCCCAGCATTTT.